This T cell receptor beta chain was observed in a study of shared clonotypes between healthy human individuals. Across the study: Donor ages ranged 18 to 49 years: a couple of women, three men.

V trimming: 5 bases; J trimming: 2 bases; junction bases outside the gene matches: 9. This CDR3 is built from 17 residues. The germline CDR1 and CDR2 sequences are KGHSH and LQKENI. Using approximately 200 ng DNA, about 29,000 T cell genomes, the sorted-subset replicate PCRs were run. Data came from immunoSEQ multiplex PCR; TCRdb stores just in-frame clones and leaves some out. The sample holds about 1,500,000 clones, roughly 96% seen once. The receptor comes from a man aged 25-45 years in good health. This chain connects TRBV18 to TRBJ2-1; 10 bases match TRBD2. The material sequenced was naive CD4+ T cells sorted from blood. Subset indicated: CD45RA+ positively selected. The CDR3 region is CASSSASSGSPYNEQFF. The CDR3 coding sequence is TGTGCCAGCTCATCGGCCTCTAGCGGGAGTCCCTACAATGAGCAGTTCTTC.